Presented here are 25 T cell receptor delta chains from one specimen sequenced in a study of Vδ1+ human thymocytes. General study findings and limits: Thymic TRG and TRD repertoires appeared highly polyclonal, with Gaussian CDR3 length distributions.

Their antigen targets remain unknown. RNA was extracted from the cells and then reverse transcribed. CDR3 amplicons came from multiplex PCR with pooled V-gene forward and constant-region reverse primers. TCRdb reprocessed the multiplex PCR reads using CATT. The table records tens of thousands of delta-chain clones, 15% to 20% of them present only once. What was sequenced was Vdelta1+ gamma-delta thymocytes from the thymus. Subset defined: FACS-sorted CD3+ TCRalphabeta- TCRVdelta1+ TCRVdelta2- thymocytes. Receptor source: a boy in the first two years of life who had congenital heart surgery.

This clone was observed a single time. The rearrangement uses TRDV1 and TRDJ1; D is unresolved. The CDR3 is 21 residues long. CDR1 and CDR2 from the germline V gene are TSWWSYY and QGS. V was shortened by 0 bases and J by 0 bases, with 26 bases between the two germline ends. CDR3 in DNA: TGTGCTCTTGGGGAACTAGGTCCACCAGAGTCAGAGGGGCCGTACACCGATAAACTCATCTTT. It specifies CALGELGPPESEGPYTDKLIF.

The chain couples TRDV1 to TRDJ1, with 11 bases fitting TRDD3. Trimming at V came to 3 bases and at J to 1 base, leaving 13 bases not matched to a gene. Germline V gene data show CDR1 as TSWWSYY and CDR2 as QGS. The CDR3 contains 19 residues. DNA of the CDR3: TGTGCTCTTGGGGAGGAGACGGTTGGGGGATACGGGGGCACCGATAAACTCATCTTT. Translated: CALGEETVGGYGGTDKLIF.

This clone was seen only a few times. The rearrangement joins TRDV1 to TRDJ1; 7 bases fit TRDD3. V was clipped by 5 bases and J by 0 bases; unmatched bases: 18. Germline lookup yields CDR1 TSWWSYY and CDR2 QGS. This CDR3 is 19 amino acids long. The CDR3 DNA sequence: TGTGCTCTTGGGAGGGCTACCTTACTGGGGAAAACGTACACCGATAAACTCATCTTT. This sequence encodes CALGRATLLGKTYTDKLIF.

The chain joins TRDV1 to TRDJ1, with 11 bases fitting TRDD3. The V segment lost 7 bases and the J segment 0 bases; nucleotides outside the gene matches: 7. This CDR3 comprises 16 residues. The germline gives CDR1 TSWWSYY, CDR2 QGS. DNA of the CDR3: TGTGCTCTTGCCCTGGGGGATACCCCCTACACCGATAAACTCATCTTT. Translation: CALALGDTPYTDKLIF.

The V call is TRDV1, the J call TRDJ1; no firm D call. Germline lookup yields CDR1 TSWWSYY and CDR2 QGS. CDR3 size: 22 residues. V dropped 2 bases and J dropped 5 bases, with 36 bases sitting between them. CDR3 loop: CALGEMLGSLRALIIREDKLIF. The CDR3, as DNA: TGTGCTCTTGGGGAAATGTTGGGCTCCTTAAGGGCCCTAATTATCCGAGAAGATAAACTCATCTTT.

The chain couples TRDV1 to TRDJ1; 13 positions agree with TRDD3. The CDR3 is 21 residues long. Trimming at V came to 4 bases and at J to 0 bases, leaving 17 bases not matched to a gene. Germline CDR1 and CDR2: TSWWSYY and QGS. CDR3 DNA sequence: TGTGCTCTTGGGGGACCATACAGTACTGGGGGATACGGGGGGTACACCGATAAACTCATCTTT. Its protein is CALGGPYSTGGYGGYTDKLIF.

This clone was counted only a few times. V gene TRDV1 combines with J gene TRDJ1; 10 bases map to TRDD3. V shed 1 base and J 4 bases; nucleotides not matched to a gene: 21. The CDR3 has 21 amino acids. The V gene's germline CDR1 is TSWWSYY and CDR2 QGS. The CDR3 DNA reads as TGTGCTCTTGGGGAACATTTCACGGGTACCGTGACTGGGGGATCGAACGATAAACTCATCTTT. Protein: CALGEHFTGTVTGGSNDKLIF.

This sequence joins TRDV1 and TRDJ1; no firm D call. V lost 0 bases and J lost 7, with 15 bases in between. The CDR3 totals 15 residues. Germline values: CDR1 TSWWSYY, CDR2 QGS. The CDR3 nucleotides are TGTGCTCTTGGGGAACTGGTACTCCAAAGGGGTAAACTCATCTTT. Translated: CALGELVLQRGKLIF.

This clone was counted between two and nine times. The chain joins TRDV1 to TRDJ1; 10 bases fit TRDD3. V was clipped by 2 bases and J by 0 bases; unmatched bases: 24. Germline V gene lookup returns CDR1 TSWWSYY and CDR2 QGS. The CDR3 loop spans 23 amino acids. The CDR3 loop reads CALGELAVSYDWGIGFHTDKLIF. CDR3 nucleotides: TGTGCTCTTGGGGAATTGGCGGTTTCCTACGACTGGGGGATCGGCTTCCACACCGATAAACTCATCTTT.

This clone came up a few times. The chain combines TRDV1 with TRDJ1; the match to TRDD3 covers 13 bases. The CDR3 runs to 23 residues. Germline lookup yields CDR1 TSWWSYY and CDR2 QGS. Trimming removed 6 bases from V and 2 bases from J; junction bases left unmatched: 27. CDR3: CALGTFLPRGTGGYVGVTDKLIF. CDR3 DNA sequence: TGTGCTCTTGGAACCTTCCTTCCTAGGGGTACTGGGGGATACGTAGGAGTAACCGATAAACTCATCTTT.

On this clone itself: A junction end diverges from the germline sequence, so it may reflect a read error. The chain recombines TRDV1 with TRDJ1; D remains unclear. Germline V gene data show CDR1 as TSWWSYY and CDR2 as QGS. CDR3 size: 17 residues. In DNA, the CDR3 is TGTGCTCTTGGGGAACGTGTCCCGCGAGGGTACACCGATAAACTCATCTTC. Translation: CALGERVPRGYTDKLIF.

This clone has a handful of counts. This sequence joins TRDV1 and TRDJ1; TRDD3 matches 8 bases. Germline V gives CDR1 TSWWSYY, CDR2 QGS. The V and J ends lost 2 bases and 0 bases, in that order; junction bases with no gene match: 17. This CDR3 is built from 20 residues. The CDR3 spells CALGEDGCVLGAPYTDKLIF. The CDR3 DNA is TGTGCTCTTGGGGAAGACGGTTGCGTACTGGGGGCTCCGTACACCGATAAACTCATCTTT.

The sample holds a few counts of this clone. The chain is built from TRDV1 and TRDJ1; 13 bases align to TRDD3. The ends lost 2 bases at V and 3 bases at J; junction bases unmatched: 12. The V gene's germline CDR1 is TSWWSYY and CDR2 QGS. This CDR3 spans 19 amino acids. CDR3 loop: CALGESEGTGGYAADKLIF. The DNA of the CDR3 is TGTGCTCTTGGGGAATCGGAGGGTACTGGGGGATACGCCGCCGATAAACTCATCTTT.

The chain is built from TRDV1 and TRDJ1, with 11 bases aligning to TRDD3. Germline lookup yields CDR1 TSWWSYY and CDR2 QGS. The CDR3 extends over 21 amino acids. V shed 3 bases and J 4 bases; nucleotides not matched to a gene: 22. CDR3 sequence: CALGDSYSSVLGDNRGDKLIF. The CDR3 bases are TGTGCTCTTGGGGATTCCTACTCCTCCGTACTGGGGGATAATAGAGGCGATAAACTCATCTTT.

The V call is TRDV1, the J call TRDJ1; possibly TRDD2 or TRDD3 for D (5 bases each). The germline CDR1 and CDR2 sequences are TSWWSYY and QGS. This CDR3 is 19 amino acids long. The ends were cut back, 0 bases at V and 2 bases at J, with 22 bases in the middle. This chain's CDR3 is CALGELTARPTRGTDKLIF. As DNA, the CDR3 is TGTGCTCTTGGGGAACTAACCGCCCGACCTACCAGGGGGACCGATAAACTCATCTTT.

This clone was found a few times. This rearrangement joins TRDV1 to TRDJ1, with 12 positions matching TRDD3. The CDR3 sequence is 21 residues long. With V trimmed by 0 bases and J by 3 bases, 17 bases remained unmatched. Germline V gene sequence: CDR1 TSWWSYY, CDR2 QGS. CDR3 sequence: CALGELPPLYWGIQDSDKLIF. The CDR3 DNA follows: TGTGCTCTTGGGGAACTCCCTCCATTATACTGGGGGATACAGGATTCCGATAAACTCATCTTT.

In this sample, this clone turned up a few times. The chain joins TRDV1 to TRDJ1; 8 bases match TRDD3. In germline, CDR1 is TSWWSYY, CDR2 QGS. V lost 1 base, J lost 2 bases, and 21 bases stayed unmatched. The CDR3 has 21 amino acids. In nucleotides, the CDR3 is TGTGCTCTTGGGGAACCTCCAATCCTACTTAGTCTGGGGGAGTATACCGATAAACTCATCTTT. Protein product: CALGEPPILLSLGEYTDKLIF.

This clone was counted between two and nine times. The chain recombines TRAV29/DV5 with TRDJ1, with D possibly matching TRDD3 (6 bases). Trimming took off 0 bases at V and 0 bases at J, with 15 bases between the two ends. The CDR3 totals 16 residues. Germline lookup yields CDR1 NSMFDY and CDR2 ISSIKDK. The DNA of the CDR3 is TGTGCAGCAAGCGATCGTTGGATACCCGACACCGATAAACTCATCTTT. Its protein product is CAASDRWIPDTDKLIF.

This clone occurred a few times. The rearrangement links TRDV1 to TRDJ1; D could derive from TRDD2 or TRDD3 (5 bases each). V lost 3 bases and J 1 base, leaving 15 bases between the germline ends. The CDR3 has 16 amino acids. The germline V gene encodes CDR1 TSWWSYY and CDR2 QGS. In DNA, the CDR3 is TGTGCTCTTGGGGATTCCTTCTTCACTGGCACCGATAAACTCATCTTT. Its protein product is CALGDSFFTGTDKLIF.

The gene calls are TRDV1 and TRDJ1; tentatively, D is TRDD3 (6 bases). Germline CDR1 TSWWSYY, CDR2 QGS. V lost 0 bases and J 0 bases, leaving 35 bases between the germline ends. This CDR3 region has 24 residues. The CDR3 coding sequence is TGTGCTCTTGGGGAACTAGGGCGGCTCCACGTACTGGGTGACATGTCCCCGTACACCGATAAACTCATCTTT. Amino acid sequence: CALGELGRLHVLGDMSPYTDKLIF.

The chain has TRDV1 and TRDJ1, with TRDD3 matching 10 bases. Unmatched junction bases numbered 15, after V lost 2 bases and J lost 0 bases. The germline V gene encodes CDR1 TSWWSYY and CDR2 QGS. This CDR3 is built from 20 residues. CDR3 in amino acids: CALGECHGSRTGGYTDKLIF. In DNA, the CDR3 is TGTGCTCTTGGGGAATGCCACGGCTCTCGTACTGGGGGATACACCGATAAACTCATCTTT.

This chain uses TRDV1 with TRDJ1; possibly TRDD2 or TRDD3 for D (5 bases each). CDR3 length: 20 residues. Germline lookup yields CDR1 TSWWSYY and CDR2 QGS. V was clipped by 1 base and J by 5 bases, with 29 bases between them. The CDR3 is CALGERLLRAVSFGGDKLIF. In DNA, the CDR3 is TGTGCTCTTGGGGAACGCCTACTTCGAGCCGTATCGTTCGGGGGGGATAAACTCATCTTT.

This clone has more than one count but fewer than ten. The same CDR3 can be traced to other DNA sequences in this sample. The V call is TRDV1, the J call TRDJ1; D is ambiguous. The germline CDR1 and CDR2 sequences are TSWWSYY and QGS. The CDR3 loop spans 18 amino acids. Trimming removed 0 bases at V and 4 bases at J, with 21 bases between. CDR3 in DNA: TGTGCTCTTGGGGAACTACCCGTTTCTTTTTGCCCGGGCGATAAACTCATCTTT. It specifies CALGELPVSFCPGDKLIF.

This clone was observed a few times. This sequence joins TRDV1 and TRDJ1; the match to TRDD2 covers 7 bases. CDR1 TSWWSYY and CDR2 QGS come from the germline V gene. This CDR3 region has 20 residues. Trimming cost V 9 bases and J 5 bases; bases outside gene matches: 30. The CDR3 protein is CALPEGFPTVEGRAGDKLIF. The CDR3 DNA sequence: TGTGCTCTACCAGAAGGCTTTCCTACGGTGGAGGGTAGGGCGGGAGATAAACTCATCTTT.

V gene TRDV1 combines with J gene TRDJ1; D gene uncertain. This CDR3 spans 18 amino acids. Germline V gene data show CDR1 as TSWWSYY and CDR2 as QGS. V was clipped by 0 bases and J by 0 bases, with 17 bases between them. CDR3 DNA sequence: TGTGCTCTTGGGGAACTCGAGTGCCCGCTGATGTACACCGATAAACTCATCTTT. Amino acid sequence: CALGELECPLMYTDKLIF.